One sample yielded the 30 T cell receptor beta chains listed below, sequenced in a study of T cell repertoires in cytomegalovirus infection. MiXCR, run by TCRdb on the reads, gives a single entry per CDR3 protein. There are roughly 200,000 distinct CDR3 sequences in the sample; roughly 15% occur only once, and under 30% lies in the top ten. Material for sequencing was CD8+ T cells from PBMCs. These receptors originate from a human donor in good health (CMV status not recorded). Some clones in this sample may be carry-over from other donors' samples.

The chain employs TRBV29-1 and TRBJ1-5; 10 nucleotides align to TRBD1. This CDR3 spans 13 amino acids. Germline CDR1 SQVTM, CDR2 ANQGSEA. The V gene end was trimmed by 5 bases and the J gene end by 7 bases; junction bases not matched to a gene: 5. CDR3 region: CSVRDRGGQPQHF. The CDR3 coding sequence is TGCAGCGTTCGGGACAGGGGAGGCCAGCCCCAGCATTTT.

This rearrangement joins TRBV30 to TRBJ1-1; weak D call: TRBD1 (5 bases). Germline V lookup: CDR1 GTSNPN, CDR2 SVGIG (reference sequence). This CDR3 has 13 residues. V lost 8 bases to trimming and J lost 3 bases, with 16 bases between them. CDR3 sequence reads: CALLGGLHTEAFF. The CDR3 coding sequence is TGTGCCCTACTTGGGGGTCTCCACACTGAAGCTTTCTTT.

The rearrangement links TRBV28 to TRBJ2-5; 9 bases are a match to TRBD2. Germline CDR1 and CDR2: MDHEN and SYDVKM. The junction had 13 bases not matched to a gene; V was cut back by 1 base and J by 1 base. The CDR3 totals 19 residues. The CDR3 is CASSLFSGSSGGPQETQYF. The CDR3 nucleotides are TGTGCCAGCAGTTTATTTTCGGGTTCGAGCGGGGGGCCCCAAGAGACCCAGTACTTC.

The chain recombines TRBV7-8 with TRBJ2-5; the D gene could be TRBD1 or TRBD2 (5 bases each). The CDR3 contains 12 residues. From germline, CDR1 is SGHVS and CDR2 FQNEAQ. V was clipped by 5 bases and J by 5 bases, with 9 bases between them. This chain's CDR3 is CASSRDGETQYF. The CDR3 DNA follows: TGTGCCAGCAGCAGGGACGGGGAGACCCAGTACTTC.

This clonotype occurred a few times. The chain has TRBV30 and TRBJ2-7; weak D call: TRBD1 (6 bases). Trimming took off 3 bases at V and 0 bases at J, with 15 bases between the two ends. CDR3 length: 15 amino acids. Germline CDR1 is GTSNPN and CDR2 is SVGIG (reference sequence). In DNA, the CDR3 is TGTGCCTGGAGGGAACAGGGCCGTCCCTCCTACGAGCAGTACTTC. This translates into CAWREQGRPSYEQYF. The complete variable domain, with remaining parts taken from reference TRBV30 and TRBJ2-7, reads SQTIHQWPATLVQPVGSPLSLECTVEGTSNPNLYWYRQAAGRGLQLLFYSVGIGQISSEVPQNLSASRPQDRQFILSSKKLLLSDSGFYLCAWREQGRPSYEQYFGPGTRLTVT.

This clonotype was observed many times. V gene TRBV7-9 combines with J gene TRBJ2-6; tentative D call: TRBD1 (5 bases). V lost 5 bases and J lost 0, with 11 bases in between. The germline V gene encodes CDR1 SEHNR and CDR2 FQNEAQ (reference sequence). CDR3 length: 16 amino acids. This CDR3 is CASSPRQFSGANVLTF. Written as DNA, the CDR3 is TGTGCCAGCAGCCCCAGACAGTTCTCTGGGGCCAACGTCCTGACTTTC.

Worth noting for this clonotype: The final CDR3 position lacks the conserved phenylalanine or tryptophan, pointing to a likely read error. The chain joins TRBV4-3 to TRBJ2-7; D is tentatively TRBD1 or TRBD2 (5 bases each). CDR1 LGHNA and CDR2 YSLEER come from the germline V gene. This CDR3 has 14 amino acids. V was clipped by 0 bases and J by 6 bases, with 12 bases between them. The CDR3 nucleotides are TGCGCCAGCAGCCAAGAGGGGGAAGGAGGCGAGCAGTACATC. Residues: CASSQEGEGGEQYI.

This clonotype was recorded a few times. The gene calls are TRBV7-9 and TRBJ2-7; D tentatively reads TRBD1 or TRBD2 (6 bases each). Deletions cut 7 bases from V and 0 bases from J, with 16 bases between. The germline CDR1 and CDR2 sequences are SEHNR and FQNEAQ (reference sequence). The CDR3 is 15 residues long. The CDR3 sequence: CASTDAGTSSYEQYF. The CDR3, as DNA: TGTGCCAGCACCGACGCGGGGACAAGCTCCTACGAGCAGTACTTC.

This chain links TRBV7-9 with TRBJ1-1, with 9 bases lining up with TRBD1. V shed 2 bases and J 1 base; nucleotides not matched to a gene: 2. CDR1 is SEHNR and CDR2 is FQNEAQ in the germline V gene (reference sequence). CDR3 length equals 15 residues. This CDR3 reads CASSLKTGGNTEAFF. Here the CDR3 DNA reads TGTGCCAGCAGCTTAAAGACAGGGGGGAACACTGAAGCTTTCTTT.

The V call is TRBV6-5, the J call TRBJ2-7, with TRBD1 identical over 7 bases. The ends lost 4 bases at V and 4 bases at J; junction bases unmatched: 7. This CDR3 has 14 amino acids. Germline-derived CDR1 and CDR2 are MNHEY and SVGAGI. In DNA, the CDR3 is TGTGCCAGCAGTTCAATGGACAGGTTTTACGAGCAGTACTTC. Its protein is CASSSMDRFYEQYF.

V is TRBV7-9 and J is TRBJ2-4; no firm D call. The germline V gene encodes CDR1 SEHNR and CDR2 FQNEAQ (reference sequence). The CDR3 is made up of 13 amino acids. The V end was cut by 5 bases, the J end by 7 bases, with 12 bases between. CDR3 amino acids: CASSPPLANIQYF. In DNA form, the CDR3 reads TGTGCCAGCAGCCCGCCCTTGGCGAACATTCAGTACTTC.

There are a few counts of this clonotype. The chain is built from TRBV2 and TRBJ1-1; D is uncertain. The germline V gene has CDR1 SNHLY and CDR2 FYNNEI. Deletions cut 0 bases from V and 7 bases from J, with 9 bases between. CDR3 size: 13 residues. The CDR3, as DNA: TGTGCCAGCAGTGAAGCGTTGAAGGTTGAAGCTTTCTTT. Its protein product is CASSEALKVEAFF.

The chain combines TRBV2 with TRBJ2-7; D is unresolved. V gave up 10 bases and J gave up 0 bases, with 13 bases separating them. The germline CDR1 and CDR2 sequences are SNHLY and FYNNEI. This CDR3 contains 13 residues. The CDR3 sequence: CATVQEVSYEQYF. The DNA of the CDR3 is TGTGCCACGGTCCAGGAAGTCTCCTACGAGCAGTACTTC.

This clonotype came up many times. CDR3 sequence reads: CASSLGASSYEQYF. For the CDR3, the DNA is TGTGCCAGCAGCTTAGGCGCGAGCTCCTACGAGCAGTACTTC. V gene TRBV7-2 combines with J gene TRBJ2-7; unclear D gene. Germline CDR1 reads SGHTA; CDR2 reads FQGNSA. V lost 1 base, J lost 0 bases, and 7 bases lay in between. The CDR3 runs to 14 residues.

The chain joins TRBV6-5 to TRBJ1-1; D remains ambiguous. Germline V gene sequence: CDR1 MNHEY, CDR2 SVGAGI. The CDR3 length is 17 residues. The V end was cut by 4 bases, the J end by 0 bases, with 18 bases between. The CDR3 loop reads CASSSTTAGRMNTEAFF. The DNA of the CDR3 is TGTGCCAGCAGTTCAACCACCGCCGGTCGCATGAACACTGAAGCTTTCTTT.

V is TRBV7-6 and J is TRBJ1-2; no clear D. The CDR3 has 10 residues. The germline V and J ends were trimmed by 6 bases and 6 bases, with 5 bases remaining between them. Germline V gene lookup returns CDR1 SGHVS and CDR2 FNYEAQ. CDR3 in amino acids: CASRGNGYTF. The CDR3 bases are TGTGCCAGCAGAGGGAATGGCTACACCTTC. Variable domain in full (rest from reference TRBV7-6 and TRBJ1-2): GAGVSQSPRYKVTKRGQDVALRCDPISGHVSLYWYRQALGQGPEFLTYFNYEAQQDKSGLPNDRFSAERPEGSISTLTIQRTEQRDSAMYRCASRGNGYTFGSGTRLTVV.

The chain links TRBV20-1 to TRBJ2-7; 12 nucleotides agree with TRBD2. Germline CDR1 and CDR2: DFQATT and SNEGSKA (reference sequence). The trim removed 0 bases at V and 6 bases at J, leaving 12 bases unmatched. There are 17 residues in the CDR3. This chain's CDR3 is CSARDLAGGTYSGEQYF. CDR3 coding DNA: TGCAGTGCTAGAGATCTAGCGGGGGGGACATACTCGGGCGAGCAGTACTTC.

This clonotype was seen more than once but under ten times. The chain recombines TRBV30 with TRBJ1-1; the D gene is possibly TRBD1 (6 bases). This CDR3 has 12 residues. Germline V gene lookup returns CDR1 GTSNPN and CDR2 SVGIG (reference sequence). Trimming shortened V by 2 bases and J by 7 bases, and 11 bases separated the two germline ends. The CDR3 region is CAWSSDRIEAFF. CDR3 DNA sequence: TGTGCCTGGAGTTCGGACAGAATTGAAGCTTTCTTT.

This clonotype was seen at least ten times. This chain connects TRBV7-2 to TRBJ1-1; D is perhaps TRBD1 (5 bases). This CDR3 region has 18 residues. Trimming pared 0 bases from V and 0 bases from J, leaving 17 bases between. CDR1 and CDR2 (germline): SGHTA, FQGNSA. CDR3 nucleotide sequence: TGTGCCAGCAGCTTAGCTTTTGGGCAGGGTGCCCTGAACACTGAAGCTTTCTTT. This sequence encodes CASSLAFGQGALNTEAFF.

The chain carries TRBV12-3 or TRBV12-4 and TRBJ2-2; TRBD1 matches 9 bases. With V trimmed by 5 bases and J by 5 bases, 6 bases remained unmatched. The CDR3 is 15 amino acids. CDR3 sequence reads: CASSPGTGRTGELFF. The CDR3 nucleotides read TGTGCCAGCAGTCCCGGGACAGGGCGGACCGGGGAGCTGTTTTTT.

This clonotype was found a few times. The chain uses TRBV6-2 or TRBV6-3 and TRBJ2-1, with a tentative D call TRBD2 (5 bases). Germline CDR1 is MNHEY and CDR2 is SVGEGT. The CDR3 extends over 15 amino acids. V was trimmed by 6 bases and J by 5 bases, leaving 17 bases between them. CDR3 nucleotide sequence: TGTGCCAGCAGCCAACCCCTAGCAGGAGACAATGAGCAGTTCTTC. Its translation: CASSQPLAGDNEQFF.

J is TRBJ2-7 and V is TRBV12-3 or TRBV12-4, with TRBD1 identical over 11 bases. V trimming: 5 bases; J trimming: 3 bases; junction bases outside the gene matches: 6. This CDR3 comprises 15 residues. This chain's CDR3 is CASSDRDRGYYEQYF. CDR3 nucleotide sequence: TGTGCCAGCAGTGACCGGGACAGGGGGTACTACGAGCAGTACTTC.

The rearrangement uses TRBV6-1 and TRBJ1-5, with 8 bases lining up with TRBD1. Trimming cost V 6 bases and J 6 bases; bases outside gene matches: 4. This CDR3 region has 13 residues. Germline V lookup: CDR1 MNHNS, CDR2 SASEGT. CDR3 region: CASRDRETQPQHF. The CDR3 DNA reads TGTGCCAGCAGGGACAGGGAAACTCAGCCCCAGCATTTT.

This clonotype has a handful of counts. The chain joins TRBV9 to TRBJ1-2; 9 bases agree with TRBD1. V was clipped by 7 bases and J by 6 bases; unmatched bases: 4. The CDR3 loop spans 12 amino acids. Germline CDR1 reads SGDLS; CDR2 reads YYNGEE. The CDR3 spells CASRDRENGYTF. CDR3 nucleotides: TGTGCCAGCCGGGACAGGGAGAATGGCTACACCTTC.

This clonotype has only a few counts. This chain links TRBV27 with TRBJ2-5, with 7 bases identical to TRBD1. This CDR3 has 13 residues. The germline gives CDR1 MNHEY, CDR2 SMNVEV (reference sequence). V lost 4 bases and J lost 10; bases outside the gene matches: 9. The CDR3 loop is CASSWTGLGVQYF. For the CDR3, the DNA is TGTGCCAGCAGTTGGACAGGCCTTGGGGTCCAGTACTTC.

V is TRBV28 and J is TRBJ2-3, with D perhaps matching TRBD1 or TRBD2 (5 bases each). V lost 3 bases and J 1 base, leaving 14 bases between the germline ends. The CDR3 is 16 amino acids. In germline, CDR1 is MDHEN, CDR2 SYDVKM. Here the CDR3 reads CASSFYGGPGTDTQYF. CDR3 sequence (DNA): TGTGCCAGCAGTTTCTATGGGGGTCCTGGCACAGATACGCAGTATTTT.

In nucleotides, the CDR3 is TGTGCCAGCAGGAACCAGGGGAGTGATCAGCCCCAGCATTTT. Its protein product is CASRNQGSDQPQHF. This chain uses TRBV6-5 with TRBJ1-5; TRBD1 is a possible D gene (6 bases). The CDR3 runs 14 residues. Trimming took 6 bases from V and 5 from J, leaving 14 bases between them. Germline-derived CDR1 and CDR2 are MNHEY and SVGAGI.

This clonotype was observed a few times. This CDR3 is CASSADDSYYGYTF. The CDR3 bases are TGTGCCAGCAGCGCAGACGACAGTTACTATGGCTACACCTTC. The rearrangement links TRBV7-2 to TRBJ1-2, with D perhaps matching TRBD1 (5 bases). CDR3 length: 14 residues. V lost 5 bases and J 3 bases, leaving 13 bases between the germline ends. Germline CDR1 and CDR2: SGHTA and FQGNSA.

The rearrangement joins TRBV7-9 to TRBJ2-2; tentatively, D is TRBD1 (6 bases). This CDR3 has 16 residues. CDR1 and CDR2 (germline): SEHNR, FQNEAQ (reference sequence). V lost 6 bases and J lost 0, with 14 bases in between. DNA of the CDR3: TGTGCCAGCAGGGAGGTGGGGGCGACGAACACCGGGGAGCTGTTTTTT. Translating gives CASREVGATNTGELFF.

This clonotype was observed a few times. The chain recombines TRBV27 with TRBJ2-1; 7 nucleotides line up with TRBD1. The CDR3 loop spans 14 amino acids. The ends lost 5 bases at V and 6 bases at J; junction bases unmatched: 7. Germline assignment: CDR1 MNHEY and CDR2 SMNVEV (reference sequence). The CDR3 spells CASSQHRDSNEQFF. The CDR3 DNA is TGTGCCAGCAGTCAGCACCGGGACAGCAATGAGCAGTTCTTC.